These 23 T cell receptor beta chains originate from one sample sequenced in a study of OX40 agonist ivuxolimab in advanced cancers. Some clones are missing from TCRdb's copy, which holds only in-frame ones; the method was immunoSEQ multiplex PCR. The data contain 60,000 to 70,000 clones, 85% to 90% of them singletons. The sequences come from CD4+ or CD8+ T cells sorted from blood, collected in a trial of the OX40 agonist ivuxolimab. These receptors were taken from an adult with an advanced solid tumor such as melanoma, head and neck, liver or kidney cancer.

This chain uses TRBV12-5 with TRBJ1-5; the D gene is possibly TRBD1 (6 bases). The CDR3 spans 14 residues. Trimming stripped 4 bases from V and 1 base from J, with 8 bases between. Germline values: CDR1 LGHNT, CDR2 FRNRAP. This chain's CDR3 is CASGSGTSNQPQHF. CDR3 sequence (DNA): TGTGCTAGTGGTTCGGGGACAAGCAATCAGCCCCAGCATTTT.

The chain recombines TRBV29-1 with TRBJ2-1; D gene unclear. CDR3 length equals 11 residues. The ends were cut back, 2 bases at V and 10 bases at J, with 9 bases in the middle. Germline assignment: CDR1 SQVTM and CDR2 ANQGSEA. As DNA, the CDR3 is TGCAGCGTTGAAAAGGTAGTGGAGCAGTTCTTC. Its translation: CSVEKVVEQFF.

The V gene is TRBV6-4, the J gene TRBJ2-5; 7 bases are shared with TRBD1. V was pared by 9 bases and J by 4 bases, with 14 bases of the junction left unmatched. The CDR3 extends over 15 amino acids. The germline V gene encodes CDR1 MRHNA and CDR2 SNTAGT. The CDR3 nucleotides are TGTGCCAGGGGAAGAGATGGCAGGGGGAGAGAGACCCAGTACTTC. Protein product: CARGRDGRGRETQYF.

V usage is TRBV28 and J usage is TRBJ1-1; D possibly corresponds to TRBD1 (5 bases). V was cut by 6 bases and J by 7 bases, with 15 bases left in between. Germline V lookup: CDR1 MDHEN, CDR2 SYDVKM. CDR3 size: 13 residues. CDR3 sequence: CASSRGGGGEAFF. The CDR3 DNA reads TGTGCCAGCAGCCGCGGTGGGGGTGGTGAAGCTTTCTTT. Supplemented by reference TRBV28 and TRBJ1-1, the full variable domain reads DVKVTQSSRYLVKRTGEKVFLECVQDMDHENMFWYRQDPGLGLRLIYFSYDVKMKEKGDIPEGYSVSREKKERFSLILESASTNQTSMYLCASSRGGGGEAFFGQGTRLTVV.

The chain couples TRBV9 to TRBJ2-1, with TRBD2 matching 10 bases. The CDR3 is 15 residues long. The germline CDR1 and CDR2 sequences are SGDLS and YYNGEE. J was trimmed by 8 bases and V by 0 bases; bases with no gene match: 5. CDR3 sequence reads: CASSVVGLAGDEQFF. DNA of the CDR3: TGTGCCAGCAGCGTAGTCGGGCTAGCGGGAGATGAGCAGTTCTTC.

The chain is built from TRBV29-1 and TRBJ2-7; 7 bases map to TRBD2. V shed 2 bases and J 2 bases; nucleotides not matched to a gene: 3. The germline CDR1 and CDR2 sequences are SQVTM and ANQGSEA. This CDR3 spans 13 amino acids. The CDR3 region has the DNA TGCAGCGTTGAAACTAGCGCAACCTACGAGCAGTACTTC. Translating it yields CSVETSATYEQYF.

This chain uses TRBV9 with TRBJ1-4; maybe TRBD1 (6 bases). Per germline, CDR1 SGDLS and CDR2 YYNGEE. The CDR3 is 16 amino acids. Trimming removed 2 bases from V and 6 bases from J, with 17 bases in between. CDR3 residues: CASSVSPGEGHEKLFF. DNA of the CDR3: TGTGCCAGCAGCGTCTCCCCAGGGGAGGGTCATGAAAAACTGTTTTTT.

CDR3 nucleotides: TGCAGCGGAACAGGGGGCGCTTACAATGAGCAGTTCTTC. Protein product: CSGTGGAYNEQFF. This sequence joins TRBV29-1 and TRBJ2-1; 9 bases match TRBD1. The CDR3 contains 13 residues. CDR1 is SQVTM and CDR2 is ANQGSEA in the germline V gene. The trim removed 7 bases at V and 4 bases at J, leaving 5 bases unmatched.

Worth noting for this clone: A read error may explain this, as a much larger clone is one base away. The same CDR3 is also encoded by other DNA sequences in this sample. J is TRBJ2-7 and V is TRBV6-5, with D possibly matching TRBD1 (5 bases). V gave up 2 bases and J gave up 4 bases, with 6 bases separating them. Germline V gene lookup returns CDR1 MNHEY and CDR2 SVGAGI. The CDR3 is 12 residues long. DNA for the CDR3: TGTGCCAGCAGTTACAAGGGGTACGAGCAGTACTTC. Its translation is CASSYKGYEQYF.

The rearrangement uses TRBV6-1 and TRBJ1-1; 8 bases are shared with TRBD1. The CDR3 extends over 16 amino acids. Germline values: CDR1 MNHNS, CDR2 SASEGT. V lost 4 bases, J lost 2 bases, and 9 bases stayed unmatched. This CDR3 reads CASSVPAGGLNTEAFF. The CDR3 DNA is TGTGCCAGCAGTGTACCCGCAGGGGGCCTTAACACTGAAGCTTTCTTT.

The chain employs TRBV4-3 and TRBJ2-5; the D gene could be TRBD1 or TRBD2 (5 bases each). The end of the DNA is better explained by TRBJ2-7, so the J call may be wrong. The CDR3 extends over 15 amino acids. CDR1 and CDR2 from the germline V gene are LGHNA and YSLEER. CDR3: CASSQVYGASYEQYF. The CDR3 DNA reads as TGCGCCAGCAGCCAAGTGTACGGGGCCTCCTACGAGCAGTACTTC.

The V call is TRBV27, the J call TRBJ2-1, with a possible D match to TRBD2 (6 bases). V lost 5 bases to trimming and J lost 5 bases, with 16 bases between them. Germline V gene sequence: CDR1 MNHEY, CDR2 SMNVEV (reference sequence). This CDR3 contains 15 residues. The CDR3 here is CASSPRRGKNNEQFF. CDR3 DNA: TGTGCCAGCAGTCCCCGGCGGGGAAAAAACAATGAGCAGTTCTTC.

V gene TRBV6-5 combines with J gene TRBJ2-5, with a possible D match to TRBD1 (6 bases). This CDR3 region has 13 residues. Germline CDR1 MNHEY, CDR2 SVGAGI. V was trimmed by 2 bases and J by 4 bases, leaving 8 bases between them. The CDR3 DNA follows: TGTGCCAGCAGTTACCCACAGGGAGAGACCCAGTACTTC. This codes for CASSYPQGETQYF.

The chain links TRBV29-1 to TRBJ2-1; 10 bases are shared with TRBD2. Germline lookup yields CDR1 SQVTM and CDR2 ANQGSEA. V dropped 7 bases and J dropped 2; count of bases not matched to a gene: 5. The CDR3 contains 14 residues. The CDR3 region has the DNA TGCAGCGGAACTACTAGCGGGACCTACAATGAGCAGTTCTTC. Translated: CSGTTSGTYNEQFF.

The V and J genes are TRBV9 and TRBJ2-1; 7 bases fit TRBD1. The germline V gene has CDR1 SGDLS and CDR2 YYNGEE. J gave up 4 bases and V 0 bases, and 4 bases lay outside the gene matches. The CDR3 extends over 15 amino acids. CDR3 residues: CASSVGQGEYNEQFF. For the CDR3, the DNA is TGTGCCAGCAGCGTAGGACAGGGCGAGTACAATGAGCAGTTCTTC.

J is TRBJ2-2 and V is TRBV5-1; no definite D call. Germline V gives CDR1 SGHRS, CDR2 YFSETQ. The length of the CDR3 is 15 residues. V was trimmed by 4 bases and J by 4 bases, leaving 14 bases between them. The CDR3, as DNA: TGCGCCAGCAGCAAGGACGGAGAGCTCACCGGGGAGCTGTTTTTT. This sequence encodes CASSKDGELTGELFF. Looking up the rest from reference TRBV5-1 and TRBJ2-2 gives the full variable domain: KAGVTQTPRYLIKTRGQQVTLSCSPISGHRSVSWYQQTPGQGLQFLFEYFSETQRNKGNFPGRFSGRQFSNSRSEMNVSTLELGDSALYLCASSKDGELTGELFFGEGSRLTVL.

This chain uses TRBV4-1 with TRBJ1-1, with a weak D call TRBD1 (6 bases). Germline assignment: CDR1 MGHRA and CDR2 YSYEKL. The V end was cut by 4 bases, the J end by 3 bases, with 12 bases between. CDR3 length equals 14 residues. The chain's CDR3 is CASSRPGGHTEAFF. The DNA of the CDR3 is TGCGCCAGCAGCCGCCCGGGGGGGCACACTGAAGCTTTCTTT.

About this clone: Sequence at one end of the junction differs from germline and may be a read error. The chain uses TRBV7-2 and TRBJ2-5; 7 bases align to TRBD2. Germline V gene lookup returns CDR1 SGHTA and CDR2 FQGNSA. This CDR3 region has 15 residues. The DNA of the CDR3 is TGTGCCAGCATCTTAGCACCTTCGGGGGGAGAGACCCAGTACTTC. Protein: CASILAPSGGETQYF.

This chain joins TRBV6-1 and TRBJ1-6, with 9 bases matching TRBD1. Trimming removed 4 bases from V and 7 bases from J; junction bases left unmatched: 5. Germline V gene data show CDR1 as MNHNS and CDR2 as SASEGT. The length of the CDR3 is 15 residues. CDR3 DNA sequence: TGTGCCAGCAGTGGGGACAGGGCTCGGAATTCACCCCTCCACTTT. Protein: CASSGDRARNSPLHF.

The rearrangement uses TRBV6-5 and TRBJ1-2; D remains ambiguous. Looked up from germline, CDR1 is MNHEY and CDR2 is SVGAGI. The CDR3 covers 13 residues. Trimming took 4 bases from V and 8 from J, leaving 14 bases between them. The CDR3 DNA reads TGTGCCAGCAGTTCGTACTCCGGCGGGGGCTACACCTTC. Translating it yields CASSSYSGGGYTF.

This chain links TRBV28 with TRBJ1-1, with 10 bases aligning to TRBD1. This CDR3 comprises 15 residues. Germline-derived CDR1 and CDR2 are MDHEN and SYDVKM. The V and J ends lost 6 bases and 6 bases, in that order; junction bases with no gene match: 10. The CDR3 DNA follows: TGTGCCAGCAGACTTCCTGGACAGGGGGGACCTGAAGCTTTCTTT. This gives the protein CASRLPGQGGPEAFF.

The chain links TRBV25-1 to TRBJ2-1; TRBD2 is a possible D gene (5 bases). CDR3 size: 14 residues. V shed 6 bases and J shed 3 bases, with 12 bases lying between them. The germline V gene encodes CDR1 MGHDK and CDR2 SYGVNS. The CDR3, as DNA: TGTGCCAGCAGGGCATCCGGGGACTACAATGAGCAGTTCTTC. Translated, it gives CASRASGDYNEQFF.

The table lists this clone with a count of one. For the CDR3, the DNA is TGCGCCAGCAGCTCTTTTTCCAATGAGCAGTTCTTC. Residues: CASSSFSNEQFF. This chain uses TRBV5-1 with TRBJ2-1; D remains ambiguous. Per the germline V gene, CDR1 is SGHRS and CDR2 is YFSETQ. V was clipped by 3 bases and J by 6 bases, with 7 bases between them. The length of the CDR3 is 12 residues.